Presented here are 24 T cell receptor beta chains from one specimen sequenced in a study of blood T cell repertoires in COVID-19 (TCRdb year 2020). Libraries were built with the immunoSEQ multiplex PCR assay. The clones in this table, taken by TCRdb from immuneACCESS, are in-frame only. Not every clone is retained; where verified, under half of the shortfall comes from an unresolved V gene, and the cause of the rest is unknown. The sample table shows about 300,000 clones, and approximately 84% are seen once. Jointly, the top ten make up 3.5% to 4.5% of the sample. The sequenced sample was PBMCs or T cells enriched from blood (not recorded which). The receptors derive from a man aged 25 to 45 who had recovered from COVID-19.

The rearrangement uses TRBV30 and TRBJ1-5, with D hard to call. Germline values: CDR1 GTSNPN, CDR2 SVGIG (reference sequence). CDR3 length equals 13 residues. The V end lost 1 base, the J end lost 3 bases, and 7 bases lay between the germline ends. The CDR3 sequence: CAWSDINNQPQHF. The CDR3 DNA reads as TGTGCCTGGAGTGACATCAACAATCAGCCCCAGCATTTT.

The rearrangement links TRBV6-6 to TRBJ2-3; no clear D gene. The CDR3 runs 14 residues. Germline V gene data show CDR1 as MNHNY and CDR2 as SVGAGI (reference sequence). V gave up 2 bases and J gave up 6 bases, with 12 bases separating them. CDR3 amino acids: CASSYTSKSDTQYF. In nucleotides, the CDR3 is TGTGCCAGCAGTTACACTTCTAAGTCGGATACGCAGTATTTT.

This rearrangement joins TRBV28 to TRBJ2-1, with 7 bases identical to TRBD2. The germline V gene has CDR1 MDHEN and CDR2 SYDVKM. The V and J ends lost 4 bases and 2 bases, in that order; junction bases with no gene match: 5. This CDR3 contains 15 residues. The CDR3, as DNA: TGTGCCAGCAGTTACCAAGCGGGGACCTACAATGAGCAGTTCTTC. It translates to CASSYQAGTYNEQFF.

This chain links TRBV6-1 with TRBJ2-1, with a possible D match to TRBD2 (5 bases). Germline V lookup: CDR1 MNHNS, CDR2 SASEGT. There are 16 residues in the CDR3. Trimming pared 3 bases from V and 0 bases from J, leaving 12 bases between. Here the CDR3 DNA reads TGTGCCAGCAGTGATTCGCGGGCGAGCTCCTACAATGAGCAGTTCTTC. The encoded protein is CASSDSRASSYNEQFF.

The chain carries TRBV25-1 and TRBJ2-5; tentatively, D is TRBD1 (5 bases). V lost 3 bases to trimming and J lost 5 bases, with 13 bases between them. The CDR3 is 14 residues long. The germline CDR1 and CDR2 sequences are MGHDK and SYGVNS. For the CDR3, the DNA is TGTGCCAGCAGTGAGGATGGGGCGCAGGAGACCCAGTACTTC. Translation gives CASSEDGAQETQYF.

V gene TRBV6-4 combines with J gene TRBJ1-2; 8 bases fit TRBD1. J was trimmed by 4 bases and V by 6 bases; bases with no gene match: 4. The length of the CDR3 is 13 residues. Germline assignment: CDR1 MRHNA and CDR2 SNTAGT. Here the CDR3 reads CASSAGGVYGYTF. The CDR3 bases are TGTGCCAGCAGCGCAGGGGGCGTCTATGGCTACACCTTC.

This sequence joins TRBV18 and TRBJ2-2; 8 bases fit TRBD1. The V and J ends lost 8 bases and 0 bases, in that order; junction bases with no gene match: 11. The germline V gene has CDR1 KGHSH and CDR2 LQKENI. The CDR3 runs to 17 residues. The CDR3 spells CASRSTGAITNTGELFF. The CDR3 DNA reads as TGTGCCAGCCGTTCGACAGGGGCGATAACGAACACCGGGGAGCTGTTTTTT. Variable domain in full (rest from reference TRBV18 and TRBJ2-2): NAGVMQNPRHLVRRRGQEARLRCSPMKGHSHVYWYRQLPEEGLKFMVYLQKENIIDESGMPKERFSAEFPKEGPSILRIQQVVRGDSAAYFCASRSTGAITNTGELFFGEGSRLTVL.

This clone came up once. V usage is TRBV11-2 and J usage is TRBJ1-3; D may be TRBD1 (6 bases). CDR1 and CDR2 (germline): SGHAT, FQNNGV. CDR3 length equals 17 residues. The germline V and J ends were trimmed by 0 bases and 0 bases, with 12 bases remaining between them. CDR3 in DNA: TGTGCCAGCAGCTTAGATCGGATACAGGGCTCTGGAAACACCATATATTTT. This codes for CASSLDRIQGSGNTIYF.

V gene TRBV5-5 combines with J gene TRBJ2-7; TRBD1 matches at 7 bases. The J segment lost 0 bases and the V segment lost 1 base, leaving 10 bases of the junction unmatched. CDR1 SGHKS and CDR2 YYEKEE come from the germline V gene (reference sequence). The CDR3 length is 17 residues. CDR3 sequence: CASSLLGPTGNSYEQYF. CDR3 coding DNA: TGTGCCAGCAGCTTGCTGGGGCCGACAGGGAACTCCTACGAGCAGTACTTC.

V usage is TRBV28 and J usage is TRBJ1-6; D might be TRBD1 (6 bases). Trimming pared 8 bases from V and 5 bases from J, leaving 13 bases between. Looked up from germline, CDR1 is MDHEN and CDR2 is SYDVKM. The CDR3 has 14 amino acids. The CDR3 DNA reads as TGTGCCAGCCGACGGGGGGCGAATAATTCACCCCTCCACTTT. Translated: CASRRGANNSPLHF.

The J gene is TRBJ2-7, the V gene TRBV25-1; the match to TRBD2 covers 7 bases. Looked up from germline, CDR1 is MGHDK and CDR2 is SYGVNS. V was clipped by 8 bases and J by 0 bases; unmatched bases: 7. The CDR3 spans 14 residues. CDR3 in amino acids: CASGPSGPSYEQYF. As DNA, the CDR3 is TGTGCCAGCGGACCTAGCGGACCCTCCTACGAGCAGTACTTC.

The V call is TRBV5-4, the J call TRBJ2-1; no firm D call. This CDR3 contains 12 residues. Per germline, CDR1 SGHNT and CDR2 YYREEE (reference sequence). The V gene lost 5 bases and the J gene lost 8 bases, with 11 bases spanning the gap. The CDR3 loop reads CASSIGGYEQFF. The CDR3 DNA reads TGTGCCAGCAGTATAGGCGGATATGAGCAGTTCTTC.

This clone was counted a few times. CDR3 bases: TGTGCCAGCCAAAAGGGGAGGGGCGAGCAGTACTTC. Its translation: CASQKGRGEQYF. The chain couples TRBV2 to TRBJ2-7; 7 positions agree with TRBD2. J was trimmed by 6 bases and V by 8 bases; bases with no gene match: 7. The CDR3 spans 12 residues. CDR1 SNHLY and CDR2 FYNNEI come from the germline V gene.

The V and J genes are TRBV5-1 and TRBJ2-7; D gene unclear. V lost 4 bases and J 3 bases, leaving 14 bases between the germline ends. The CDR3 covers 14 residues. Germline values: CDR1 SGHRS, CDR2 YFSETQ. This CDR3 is CASSEPSPGYEQYF. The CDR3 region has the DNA TGCGCCAGCAGCGAGCCATCCCCGGGCTACGAGCAGTACTTC.

CDR3 protein: CASSSGILNGIGELFF. The CDR3 nucleotides read TGTGCCAGCAGCTCCGGGATTCTCAATGGGATAGGGGAGCTGTTTTTT. The genes are TRBV27 and TRBJ2-2; perhaps TRBD2 as D (5 bases). V was shortened by 6 bases and J by 8 bases, with 22 bases between the two germline ends. Germline CDR1 reads MNHEY; CDR2 reads SMNVEV (reference sequence). The CDR3 is made up of 16 amino acids.

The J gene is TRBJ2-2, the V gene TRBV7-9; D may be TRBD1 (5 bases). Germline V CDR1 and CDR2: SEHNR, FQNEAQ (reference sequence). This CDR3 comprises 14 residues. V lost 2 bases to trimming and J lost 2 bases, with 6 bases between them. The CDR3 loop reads CASSLRGNTGELFF. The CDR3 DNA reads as TGTGCCAGCAGCTTAAGGGGAAACACCGGGGAGCTGTTTTTT.

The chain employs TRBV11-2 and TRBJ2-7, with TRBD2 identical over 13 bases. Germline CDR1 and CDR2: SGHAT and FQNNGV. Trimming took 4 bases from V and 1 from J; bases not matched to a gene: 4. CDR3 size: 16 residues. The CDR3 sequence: CASSSLGLAGSYEQYF. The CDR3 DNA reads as TGTGCCAGCAGCTCACTGGGACTAGCGGGATCCTACGAGCAGTACTTC. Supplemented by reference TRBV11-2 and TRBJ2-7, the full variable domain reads EAGVAQSPRYKIIEKRQSVAFWCNPISGHATLYWYQQILGQGPKLLIQFQNNGVVDDSQLPKDRFSAERLKGVDSTLKIQPAKLEDSAVYLCASSSLGLAGSYEQYFGPGTRLTVT.

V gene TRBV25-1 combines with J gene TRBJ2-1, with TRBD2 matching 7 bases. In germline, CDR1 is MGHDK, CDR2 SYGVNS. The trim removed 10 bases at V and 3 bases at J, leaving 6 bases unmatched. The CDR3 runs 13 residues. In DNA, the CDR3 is TGTGCCACCGGGGGGTTTAACTACAATGAGCAGTTCTTC. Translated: CATGGFNYNEQFF.

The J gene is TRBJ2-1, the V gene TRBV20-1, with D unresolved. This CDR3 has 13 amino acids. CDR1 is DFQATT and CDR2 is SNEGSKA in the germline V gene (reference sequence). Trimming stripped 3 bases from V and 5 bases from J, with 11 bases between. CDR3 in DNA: TGCAGTGCTAGTCTACCGACTCACAATGAGCAGTTCTTC. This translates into CSASLPTHNEQFF.

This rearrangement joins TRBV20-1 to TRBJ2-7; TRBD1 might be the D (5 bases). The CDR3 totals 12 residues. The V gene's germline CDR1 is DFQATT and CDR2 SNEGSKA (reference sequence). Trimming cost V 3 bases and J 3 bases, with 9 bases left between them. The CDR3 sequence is CSASEGDYEQYF. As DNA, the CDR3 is TGCAGTGCTAGTGAAGGGGACTACGAGCAGTACTTC.

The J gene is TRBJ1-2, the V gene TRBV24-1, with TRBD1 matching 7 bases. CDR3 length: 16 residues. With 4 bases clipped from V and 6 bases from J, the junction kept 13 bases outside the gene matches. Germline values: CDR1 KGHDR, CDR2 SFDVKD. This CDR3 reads CATSEEGAGANDGYTF. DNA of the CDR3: TGTGCCACCAGTGAGGAGGGGGCAGGTGCGAACGATGGCTACACCTTC.

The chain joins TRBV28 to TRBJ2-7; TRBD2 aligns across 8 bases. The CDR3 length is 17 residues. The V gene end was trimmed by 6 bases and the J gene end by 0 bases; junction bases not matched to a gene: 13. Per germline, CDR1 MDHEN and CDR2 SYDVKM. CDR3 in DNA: TGTGCCAGCAGACCCCCGGTCGGGGGGGAGAGCTCCTACGAGCAGTACTTC. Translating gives CASRPPVGGESSYEQYF.

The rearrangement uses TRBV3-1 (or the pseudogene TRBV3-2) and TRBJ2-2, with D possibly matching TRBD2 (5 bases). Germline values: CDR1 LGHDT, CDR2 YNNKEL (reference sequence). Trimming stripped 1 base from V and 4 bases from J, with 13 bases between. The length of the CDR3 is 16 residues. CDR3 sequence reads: CASSQVGLARTGELFF. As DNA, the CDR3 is TGTGCCAGCAGCCAAGTAGGCCTAGCCCGCACCGGGGAGCTGTTTTTT.

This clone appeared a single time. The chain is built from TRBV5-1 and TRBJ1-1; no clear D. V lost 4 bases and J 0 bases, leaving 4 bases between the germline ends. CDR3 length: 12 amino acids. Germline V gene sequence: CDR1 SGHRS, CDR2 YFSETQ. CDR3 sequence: CASSLLNTEAFF. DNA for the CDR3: TGCGCCAGCAGCCTTCTGAACACTGAAGCTTTCTTT.